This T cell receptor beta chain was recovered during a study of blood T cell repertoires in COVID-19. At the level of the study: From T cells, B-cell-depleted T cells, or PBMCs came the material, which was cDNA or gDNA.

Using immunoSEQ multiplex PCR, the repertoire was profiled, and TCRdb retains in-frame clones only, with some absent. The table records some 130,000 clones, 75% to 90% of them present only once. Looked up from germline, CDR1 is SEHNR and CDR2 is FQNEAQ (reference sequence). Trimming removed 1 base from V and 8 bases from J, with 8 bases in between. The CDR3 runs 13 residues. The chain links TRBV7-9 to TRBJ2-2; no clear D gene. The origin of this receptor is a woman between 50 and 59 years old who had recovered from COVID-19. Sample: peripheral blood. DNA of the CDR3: TGTGCCAGCAGCTTAGTTCTGGAGGGGGAGCTGTTTTTT. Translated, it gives CASSLVLEGELFF.